Shown below are 3 T cell receptor beta chains from a single sample sequenced in a study of T cell clonotyping in hematopoietic cell transplantation. Noted time point: recipient sample about 28 days before transplant, after cytoreduction. TCRdb's table, derived via immunoSEQ multiplex PCR, lists solely in-frame clones and lacks some. Of some 19,000 clones in the sample, roughly 77% are singletons; the top ten hold less than 20%. Sequenced material: peripheral blood mononuclear cells, taken before stem cell transplant. The receptors were sampled from a man between 60 and 75 years old with acute myeloid leukemia. Some clones in this sample may be carry-over from other donors' samples.

V usage is TRBV11-2 and J usage is TRBJ1-2; TRBD1 aligns across 8 bases. The CDR3 consists of 17 residues. Germline V gene sequence: CDR1 SGHAT, CDR2 FQNNGV. Trimming took 2 bases from V and 6 from J; bases not matched to a gene: 14. CDR3 DNA: TGTGCCAGCAGCTTATACGAGGGACAGGTTTCCCATCATGGCTACACCTTC. Translation gives CASSLYEGQVSHHGYTF.

The chain uses TRBV10-3 and TRBJ1-2, with 8 bases aligning to TRBD1. CDR3 length: 13 amino acids. CDR1 and CDR2 from the germline V gene are ENHRY and SYGVKD. The ends lost 7 bases at V and 6 bases at J; junction bases unmatched: 7. This chain's CDR3 is CAITMDRVHGYTF. The CDR3 nucleotides read TGTGCCATCACTATGGACAGGGTCCATGGCTACACCTTC.

The chain uses TRBV6-1 and TRBJ1-1; no definite D call. CDR3 length: 12 residues. Trimming shortened V by 10 bases and J by 1 base, and 10 bases separated the two germline ends. Germline V gene data show CDR1 as MNHNS and CDR2 as SASEGT. The CDR3 reads CATEFGNTEAFF. The CDR3 bases are TGTGCCACCGAGTTTGGGAACACTGAAGCTTTCTTT.